This is a list of T cell receptor beta chains from one sample in a study of OX40 agonist ivuxolimab in advanced cancers. Profiled with immunoSEQ multiplex PCR; TCRdb holds only in-frame clones, not every one. This table holds roughly 73,000 clones, 85% to 90% found once. The sample was CD4+ or CD8+ T cells sorted from blood, taken in a trial of the OX40 agonist ivuxolimab. These receptor sequences come from an adult with an advanced solid tumor such as melanoma, head and neck, liver or kidney cancer. Each CDR3 is given without its conserved first and last residue. D genes are given only for firm matches. Only part of the rows carry a size: once, few, many, or a class if the clone is expanded.

J gene | clone size | D gene | V gene | CDR3 protein
TRBJ1-4 | NA | NA | TRBV28 | ASIKSGAANEKLF
TRBJ2-7 | NA | NA | TRBV5-1 | ASSLVGRDEQY
TRBJ2-3 | NA | TRBD1 | TRBV5-6 | ASSLGTGSPTDTQY
TRBJ1-1 | NA | TRBD1 | TRBV6-1 | ASSRDSYTEAF
TRBJ1-1 | NA | NA | TRBV11-3 | ASSLGVNTEAF
TRBJ1-1 | NA | TRBD1 | TRBV5-3 | ASSDRGRGTEAF
TRBJ2-7 | NA | TRBD1 | TRBV19 | ASSLTGQGFYEQY
TRBJ2-7 | NA | TRBD2 | TRBV29-1 | SVEDATSGAYEQY
TRBJ2-7 | once | NA | TRBV30 | AWTEPPTGRRSYEQY
TRBJ2-5 | NA | TRBD1 | TRBV5-4 | ASSQRDREETQY
TRBJ2-2 | NA | NA | TRBV19 | ASSAYEGTF
TRBJ2-1 | NA | NA | TRBV2 | ASSAMLSYNEQF
TRBJ2-5 | NA | NA | TRBV11-2 | ASSLPGTLETQY
TRBJ1-1 | NA | NA | TRBV4-1 | ASSPSQGGRTEAF
TRBJ2-1 | NA | TRBD2 | TRBV6-1 | ASSEVGPLAGVRPEQF
TRBJ2-6 | NA | NA | TRBV6-5 | ASSTNGANVLT
TRBJ2-7 | NA | TRBD1 | TRBV5-6 | ASSSAGTGFYEQY
TRBJ2-2 | once | NA | TRBV27 | ASSLQGGTGELF
TRBJ1-1 | NA | TRBD1 | TRBV7-3 | ASSPQGANTEAF
TRBJ1-5 | NA | NA | TRBV5-1 | ARDGPGNQPQH
TRBJ2-1 | once | NA | TRBV4-2 | ASSQDISGEQF
TRBJ2-5 | NA | NA | TRBV13 | ASSPTEGTQY
TRBJ1-1 | NA | NA | TRBV10-3 | ATGEGLNTEAF
TRBJ1-6 | NA | NA | TRBV15 | ATSRDRMSSPLH
TRBJ2-1 | NA | NA | TRBV7-2 | ASSSRPPISYNEQF
TRBJ2-7 | once | TRBD1 | TRBV28 | ASSLLGTATYEQY
TRBJ1-2 | once | TRBD1 | TRBV7-3 | ASSSGTGDYGYT
TRBJ2-7 | NA | NA | TRBV4-1 | ASSQDLEGSYEQY
TRBJ2-5 | NA | TRBD1 | TRBV4-1 | ASSQVDRGETQY